This entry lists 30 T cell receptor beta chains sequenced from one sample in a study of T cells in Graves' hyperthyroidism and ophthalmopathy. Regions amplified from RNA transcripts were the TCR beta CDR3 regions. First-round RT-PCR of the TCR CDR3 relied on the HTBI primer set. TCRdb reprocessed the multiplex PCR reads with MiXCR, giving one entry per CDR3 protein. This sample has under 350,000 distinct CDR3 sequences, with 21% found just once. Material: blood. All receptors come from a woman in her 50s with Graves' hyperthyroidism.

There are many counts of this clonotype. The chain joins TRBV6-1 to TRBJ1-1; D gene ambiguous. V shed 4 bases and J shed 3 bases, with 12 bases lying between them. The CDR3 runs 14 residues. Germline CDR1 reads MNHNS; CDR2 reads SASEGT. The CDR3 bases are TGTGCCAGCAGTGTCGAGCCCCGGGACACTGAAGCTTTCTTT. This translates into CASSVEPRDTEAFF.

The table lists this clonotype with a few counts. The chain recombines TRBV20-1 with TRBJ2-5; possibly TRBD1 for D (6 bases). The CDR3 is made up of 12 amino acids. Deletions cut 3 bases from V and 4 bases from J, with 9 bases between. CDR1 is DFQATT, CDR2 SNEGSKA, per germline (reference sequence). The chain's CDR3 is CSARRGGETQYF. CDR3 bases: TGCAGTGCTAGGAGAGGGGGAGAGACCCAGTACTTC.

This clonotype has just a few counts. The CDR3 reads CASLRQMNTEAFF. The CDR3 region has the DNA TGTGCCAGCTTACGACAAATGAACACTGAAGCTTTCTTT. V is TRBV12-3 or TRBV12-4 and J is TRBJ1-1; D not certain. This CDR3 contains 13 residues. The V and J ends lost 8 bases and 0 bases respectively, with 10 bases between them.

V is TRBV9 and J is TRBJ2-3; D possibly corresponds to TRBD1 (8 bases). This CDR3 has 15 amino acids. V was trimmed by 7 bases and J by 8 bases, leaving 23 bases between them. CDR1 is SGDLS, CDR2 YYNGEE, per germline. As DNA, the CDR3 is TGTGCCAGCGGGGGGGGGGGACAGGAGGCTCTTACGCAGTATTTT. It codes for CASGGGGQEALTQYF.

This clonotype was counted ten times or more. The rearrangement joins TRBV5-6 to TRBJ1-1, with D tentatively TRBD1 (5 bases). V lost 4 bases and J lost 0, with 16 bases in between. CDR3 length: 16 residues. Germline CDR1 is SGHDT and CDR2 is YYEEEE. The CDR3 loop reads CASSTSGTRMNTEAFF. The CDR3 DNA is TGTGCCAGCAGCACTTCCGGGACCCGCATGAACACTGAAGCTTTCTTT.

This clonotype was recorded many times. One junction end does not reproduce the germline sequence, and a read error may be involved. The CDR3: CASRRETSGRLQEIQYF. As DNA, the CDR3 is TGTGCCAGCAGACGAGAGACTAGCGGAAGACTCCAAGAGATCCAGTACTTC. This chain joins TRBV6-1 and TRBJ2-5; TRBD2 matches at 9 bases. The germline gives CDR1 MNHNS, CDR2 SASEGT. The CDR3 is made up of 17 amino acids.

This clonotype was observed at least ten times. CDR3 coding DNA: TGCGCCAGCAGAGACAGAACCACTGAAGCTTTCTTT. Translating it yields CASRDRTTEAFF. This chain links TRBV5-1 with TRBJ1-1; perhaps TRBD1 as D (5 bases). CDR3 length: 12 residues. Germline CDR1 is SGHRS and CDR2 is YFSETQ. Trimming pared 5 bases from V and 4 bases from J, leaving 9 bases between.

This clonotype was counted many times. V and J are TRBV5-1 and TRBJ1-6; a weak D match, TRBD1 (6 bases). Germline CDR1 SGHRS, CDR2 YFSETQ. The CDR3 consists of 15 residues. Trimming took 4 bases from V and 7 from J, leaving 15 bases between them. For the CDR3, the DNA is TGCGCCAGCAGCCTAACGACAGGCGGGAATTCACCCCTCCACTTT. Translation: CASSLTTGGNSPLHF.

This clonotype was recorded many times. The chain joins TRBV20-1 to TRBJ1-1; TRBD1 might be the D (6 bases). CDR1 DFQATT and CDR2 SNEGSKA come from the germline V gene (reference sequence). V was pared by 6 bases and J by 4 bases, with 18 bases between. The CDR3 runs 14 residues. The CDR3 protein is CSAQKFQGSTEAFF. The CDR3 nucleotides are TGCAGTGCCCAAAAATTCCAGGGGAGCACTGAAGCTTTCTTT.

This clonotype was detected many times. The V call is TRBV27, the J call TRBJ1-2; tentative D call: TRBD1 (5 bases). Germline assignment: CDR1 MNHEY and CDR2 SMNVEV (reference sequence). The CDR3 totals 13 residues. V was trimmed by 0 bases and J by 5 bases, leaving 7 bases between them. The CDR3 nucleotides read TGTGCCAGCAGTTTATCATCAGGGTATGGCTACACCTTC. It yields the protein CASSLSSGYGYTF.

V gene TRBV11-2 combines with J gene TRBJ1-4; the D is unclear. CDR1 is SGHAT, CDR2 FQNNGV, per germline. CDR3 length equals 12 residues. V was clipped by 5 bases and J by 6 bases, with 7 bases between them. CDR3 nucleotides: TGTGCCAGCAGCCCCCCCCATGAAAAACTGTTTTTT. Its translation: CASSPPHEKLFF.

The V and J genes are TRBV11-1 and TRBJ2-3, with unresolved D. Germline V gene data show CDR1 as SGHAT and CDR2 as FQDESV (reference sequence). V dropped 3 bases and J dropped 3 bases, with 4 bases sitting between them. There are 12 residues in the CDR3. The CDR3 spells CASSLWTDTQYF. CDR3 DNA: TGTGCCAGCAGCTTGTGGACAGATACGCAGTATTTT. The variable domain in full, completed from reference TRBV11-1 and TRBJ2-3, reads EAEVAQSPRYKITEKSQAVAFWCDPISGHATLYWYRQILGQGPELLVQFQDESVVDDSQLPKDRFSAERLKGVDSTLKIQPAELGDSAMYLCASSLWTDTQYFGPGTRLTVL.

This clonotype appeared many times. The gene calls are TRBV3-1 and TRBJ1-5; D gene unclear. V lost 0 bases and J lost 0, with 3 bases in between. Germline V lookup: CDR1 LGHDT, CDR2 YNNKEL (reference sequence). The CDR3 totals 14 residues. The CDR3: CASSQDPSNQPQHF. As DNA, the CDR3 is TGTGCCAGCAGCCAAGATCCTAGCAATCAGCCCCAGCATTTT.

The sample holds a few counts of this clonotype. The chain couples TRBV29-1 to TRBJ1-1; 7 nucleotides line up with TRBD1. This CDR3 has 12 amino acids. Losses at the gene ends were 5 bases for V and 6 bases for J; bases not matched to a gene: 6. The germline V gene encodes CDR1 SQVTM and CDR2 ANQGSEA. CDR3 nucleotide sequence: TGCAGCGTTTCCGACAGGGTAGCTGAAGCTTTCTTT. Its translation is CSVSDRVAEAFF.

J is TRBJ1-4 and V is TRBV18, with TRBD1 matching over 11 bases. Germline loops: CDR1 KGHSH, CDR2 LQKENI. Trimming removed 2 bases from V and 6 bases from J; junction bases left unmatched: 2. The CDR3 loop spans 15 amino acids. The CDR3 DNA reads TGTGCCAGCTCACCATCGGGACAGGGGGATGAAAAACTGTTTTTT. Translating gives CASSPSGQGDEKLFF.

V usage is TRBV19 and J usage is TRBJ2-7, with D possibly matching TRBD1 (6 bases). CDR3 size: 14 residues. From germline, CDR1 is LNHDA and CDR2 SQIVND (reference sequence). The V gene lost 6 bases and the J gene lost 0 bases, with 12 bases spanning the gap. CDR3 DNA sequence: TGTGCCAGTAGAGACAGGACTTCCTCCTACGAGCAGTACTTC. Encoded protein: CASRDRTSSYEQYF. The full variable domain, in which reference TRBV19 and TRBJ2-7 provide the parts outside the CDR3, is DGGITQSPKYLFRKEGQNVTLSCEQNLNHDAMYWYRQDPGQGLRLIYYSQIVNDFQKGDIAEGYSVSREKKESFPLTVTSAQKNPTAFYLCASRDRTSSYEQYFGPGTRLTVT.

This clonotype was seen ten or more times. V gene TRBV12-3 or TRBV12-4 combines with J gene TRBJ2-5; 10 positions agree with TRBD2. The V and J ends lost 3 bases and 4 bases, in that order; junction bases with no gene match: 11. This CDR3 comprises 17 residues. CDR3 sequence reads: CASSFYLAGATGETQYF. CDR3 bases: TGTGCCAGCAGTTTCTATCTAGCGGGGGCCACGGGAGAGACCCAGTACTTC.

This clonotype was counted at least ten times. The chain links TRBV15 to TRBJ1-2; TRBD1 might be the D (6 bases). The CDR3 is made up of 17 amino acids. V lost 1 base and J lost 0, with 15 bases in between. CDR1 and CDR2 (germline): LNHNV, YYDKDF (reference sequence). For the CDR3, the DNA is TGTGCCACCAGCAGAGGACTTGGGGGGCCTTCTAACTATGGCTACACCTTC. This sequence encodes CATSRGLGGPSNYGYTF.

This clonotype appeared many times. The V gene is TRBV15, the J gene TRBJ1-5, with D possibly TRBD1 on 6 matching bases. CDR1 is LNHNV and CDR2 is YYDKDF in the germline V gene (reference sequence). V was shortened by 5 bases and J by 3 bases, with 11 bases between the two germline ends. The CDR3 runs to 14 residues. The CDR3 is CATSPRDTNQPQHF. For the CDR3, the DNA is TGTGCCACCAGCCCACGGGACACCAATCAGCCCCAGCATTTT.

This chain uses TRBV29-1 with TRBJ2-1, with D tentatively TRBD2 (6 bases). Germline CDR1 reads SQVTM; CDR2 reads ANQGSEA. The CDR3 extends over 14 amino acids. Between the trimmed V and J ends, which lost 4 bases and 1 base, there was a span of 11 bases. CDR3 protein: CSVAQRASYNEQFF. CDR3 sequence (DNA): TGCAGCGTTGCCCAGCGGGCTTCCTACAATGAGCAGTTCTTC.

CDR3 loop: CAISNGTGNINQPQHF. The CDR3 DNA reads as TGTGCCATCAGTAACGGGACAGGAAATATCAATCAGCCCCAGCATTTT. This rearrangement joins TRBV10-3 to TRBJ1-5, with 8 bases lining up with TRBD1. Per germline, CDR1 ENHRY and CDR2 SYGVKD. This CDR3 contains 16 residues. Trimming removed 5 bases from V and 3 bases from J; junction bases left unmatched: 9.

At least ten counts were recorded for this clonotype. V is TRBV5-1 and J is TRBJ1-5; a weak D match, TRBD1 (5 bases). CDR3 size: 16 residues. Germline V gene sequence: CDR1 SGHRS, CDR2 YFSETQ. V was clipped by 1 base and J by 3 bases, with 14 bases between them. The DNA for the CDR3 is TGCGCCAGCAGCTTGAGCGGGCCACAGGACAATCAGCCCCAGCATTTT. It yields the protein CASSLSGPQDNQPQHF.

This clonotype was counted ten times or more. V usage is TRBV30 and J usage is TRBJ2-4; TRBD1 matches 10 bases. This CDR3 region has 14 residues. CDR1 and CDR2 (germline): GTSNPN, SVGIG (reference sequence). Trimming at V came to 5 bases and at J to 7 bases, leaving 8 bases not matched to a gene. CDR3 sequence (DNA): TGTGCCTGGGACCCAAGACAGGGGGCCAACATTCAGTACTTC. This translates into CAWDPRQGANIQYF.

The rearrangement uses TRBV10-3 and TRBJ2-2, with D maybe TRBD1 (7 bases). Germline CDR1 and CDR2: ENHRY and SYGVKD. Trimming left V 5 bases short and J 3 bases short, with 16 bases between. The CDR3 covers 16 residues. DNA of the CDR3: TGTGCCATCAGTAAAAAGGCGGGACAGCACACCGGGGAGCTGTTTTTT. As protein: CAISKKAGQHTGELFF.

In this sample, this clonotype turned up a few times. The chain carries TRBV6-2 or TRBV6-3 and TRBJ2-4, with D possibly being TRBD2 (6 bases). The DNA end is more similar to TRBJ2-1, so the J call may be wrong. CDR3 length: 13 amino acids. Germline V gene lookup returns CDR1 MNHEY and CDR2 SVGEGT. CDR3 residues: CASRPHGGNIQFF. The CDR3 nucleotides are TGTGCCAGCAGACCTCATGGGGGGAACATTCAGTTCTTC.

This clonotype has just a few counts. CDR3 protein: CASMGQGNTGELFF. In DNA form, the CDR3 reads TGTGCCAGCATGGGACAGGGAAACACCGGGGAGCTGTTTTTT. The V call is TRBV6-1, the J call TRBJ2-2; 9 bases agree with TRBD1. Germline V gene lookup returns CDR1 MNHNS and CDR2 SASEGT. The CDR3 spans 14 residues. The trim removed 7 bases at V and 2 bases at J, leaving 2 bases unmatched.

This clonotype was observed a handful of times. The gene calls are TRBV29-1 and TRBJ2-7; 7 bases match TRBD1. The J segment lost 0 bases and the V segment lost 5 bases, leaving 4 bases of the junction unmatched. This CDR3 is built from 13 residues. Germline CDR1 SQVTM, CDR2 ANQGSEA. CDR3 loop: CSVRQGGSYEQYF. CDR3 nucleotides: TGCAGCGTTCGACAGGGCGGCTCCTACGAGCAGTACTTC.

The rearrangement links TRBV7-9 to TRBJ1-3, with D hard to call. CDR3 size: 17 residues. Deletions cut 6 bases from V and 0 bases from J, with 18 bases between. CDR1 is SEHNR, CDR2 FQNEAQ, per germline (reference sequence). CDR3 DNA: TGTGCCAGCAGTACCCGGATGGACGGCCACTCTGGAAACACCATATATTTT. Protein sequence: CASSTRMDGHSGNTIYF. The variable domain in full, completed from reference TRBV7-9 and TRBJ1-3, reads DTGVSQNPRHKITKRGQNVTFRCDPISEHNRLYWYRQTLGQGPEFLTYFQNEAQLEKSRLLSDRFSAERPKGSFSTLEIQRTEQGDSAMYLCASSTRMDGHSGNTIYFGEGSWLTVV.

This clonotype was counted ten times or more. The J gene is TRBJ2-2, the V gene TRBV30; D ambiguous. Germline V gene sequence: CDR1 GTSNPN, CDR2 SVGIG (reference sequence). This CDR3 region has 11 residues. Here the CDR3 DNA reads TGTGCTAGTCAGTGGGGCGGGGAGCTGTTTTTT. Protein product: CASQWGGELFF.

The chain couples TRBV20-1 to TRBJ1-5; 7 bases map to TRBD1. J was trimmed by 3 bases and V by 4 bases; bases with no gene match: 12. The germline CDR1 and CDR2 sequences are DFQATT and SNEGSKA (reference sequence). The CDR3 covers 16 residues. For the CDR3, the DNA is TGCAGTGCTATCTGGGGACAGTTTAGCGCCAATCAGCCCCAGCATTTT. It encodes CSAIWGQFSANQPQHF.